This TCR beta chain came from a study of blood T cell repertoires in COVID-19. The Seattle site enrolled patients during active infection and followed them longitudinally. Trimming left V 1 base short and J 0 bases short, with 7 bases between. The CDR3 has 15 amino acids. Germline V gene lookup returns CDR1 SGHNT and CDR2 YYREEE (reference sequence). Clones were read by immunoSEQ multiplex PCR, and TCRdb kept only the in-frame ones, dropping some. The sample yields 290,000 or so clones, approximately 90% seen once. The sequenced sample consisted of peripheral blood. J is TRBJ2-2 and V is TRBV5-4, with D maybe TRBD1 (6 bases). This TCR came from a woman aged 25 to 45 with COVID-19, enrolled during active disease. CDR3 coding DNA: TGTGCCAGCAGCTTGACAGGGCCGAACACCGGGGAGCTGTTTTTT. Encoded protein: CASSLTGPNTGELFF.